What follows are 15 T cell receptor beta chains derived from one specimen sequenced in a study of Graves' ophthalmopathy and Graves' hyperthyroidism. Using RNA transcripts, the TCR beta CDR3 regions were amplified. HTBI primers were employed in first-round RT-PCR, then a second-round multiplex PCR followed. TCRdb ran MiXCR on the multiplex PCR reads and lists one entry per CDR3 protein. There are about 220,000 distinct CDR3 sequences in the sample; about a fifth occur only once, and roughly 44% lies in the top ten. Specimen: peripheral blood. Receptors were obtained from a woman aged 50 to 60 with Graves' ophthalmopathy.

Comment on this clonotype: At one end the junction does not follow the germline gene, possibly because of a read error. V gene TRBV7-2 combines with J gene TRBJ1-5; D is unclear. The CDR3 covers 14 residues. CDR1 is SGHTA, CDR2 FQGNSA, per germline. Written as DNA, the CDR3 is TGTGCCAGCACCCAGAGCCCGGTCGTCCAGCCCCAGCCTTTT. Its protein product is CASTQSPVVQPQPF.

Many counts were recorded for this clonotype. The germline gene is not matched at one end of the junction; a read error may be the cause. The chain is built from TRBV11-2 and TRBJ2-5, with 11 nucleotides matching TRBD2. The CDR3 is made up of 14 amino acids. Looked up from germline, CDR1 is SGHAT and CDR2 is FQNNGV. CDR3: CASSSIWGTSGHTF. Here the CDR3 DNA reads TGTGCCAGCAGCTCAATTTGGGGGACTAGCGGCCACACTTTT.

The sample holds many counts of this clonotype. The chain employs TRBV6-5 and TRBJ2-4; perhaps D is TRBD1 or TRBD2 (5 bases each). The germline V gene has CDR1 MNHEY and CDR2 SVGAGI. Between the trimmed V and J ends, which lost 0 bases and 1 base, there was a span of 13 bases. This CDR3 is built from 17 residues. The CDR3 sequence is CASSYSKGSIAKNIQYF. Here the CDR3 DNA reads TGTGCCAGCAGTTACTCGAAGGGGAGTATTGCCAAAAACATTCAGTACTTC.

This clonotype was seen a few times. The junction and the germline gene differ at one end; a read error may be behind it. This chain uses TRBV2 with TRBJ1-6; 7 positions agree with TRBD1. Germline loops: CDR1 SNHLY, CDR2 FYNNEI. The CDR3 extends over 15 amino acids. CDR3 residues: CASSPRTGINSSLHF. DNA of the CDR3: TGTGCCAGCAGTCCAAGGACAGGAATCAATTCATCCCTCCACTTT.

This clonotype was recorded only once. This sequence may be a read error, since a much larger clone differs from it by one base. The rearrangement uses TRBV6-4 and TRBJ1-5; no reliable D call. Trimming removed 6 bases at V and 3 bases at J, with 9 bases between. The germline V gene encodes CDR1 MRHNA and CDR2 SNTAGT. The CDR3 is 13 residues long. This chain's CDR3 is CASSPTLNQPQHF. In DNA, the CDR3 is TGTGCCAGCAGCCCGACCCTCAATCAGCCCCAGCATTTT.

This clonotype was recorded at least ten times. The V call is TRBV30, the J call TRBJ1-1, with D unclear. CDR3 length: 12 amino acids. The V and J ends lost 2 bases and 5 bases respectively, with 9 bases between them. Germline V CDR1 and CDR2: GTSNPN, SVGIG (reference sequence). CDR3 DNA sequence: TGTGCCTGGAGTAGGAGAACTACTGAAGCTTTCTTT. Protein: CAWSRRTTEAFF.

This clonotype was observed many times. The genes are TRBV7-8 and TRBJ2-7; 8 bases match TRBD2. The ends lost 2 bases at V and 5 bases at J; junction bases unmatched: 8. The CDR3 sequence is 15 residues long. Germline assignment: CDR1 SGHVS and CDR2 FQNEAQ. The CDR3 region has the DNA TGTGCCAGCAGCTTAATAGCGGGAAAGGCCCACGAGCAGTACTTC. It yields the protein CASSLIAGKAHEQYF.

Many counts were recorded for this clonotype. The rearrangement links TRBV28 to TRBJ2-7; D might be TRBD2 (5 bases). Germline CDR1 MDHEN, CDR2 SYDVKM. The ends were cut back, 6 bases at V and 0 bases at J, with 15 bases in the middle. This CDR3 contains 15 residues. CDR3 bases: TGTGCCAGCAGCCGCACTGGACTCCTCTCCTACGAGCAGTACTTC. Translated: CASSRTGLLSYEQYF.

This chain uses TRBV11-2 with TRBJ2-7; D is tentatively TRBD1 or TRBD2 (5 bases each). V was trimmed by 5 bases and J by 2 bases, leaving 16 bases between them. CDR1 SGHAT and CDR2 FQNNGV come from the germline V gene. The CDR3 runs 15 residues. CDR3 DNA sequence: TGTGCCAGCAGCGAAACGGGGCCCACCCCCTACGAGCAGTACTTC. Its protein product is CASSETGPTPYEQYF. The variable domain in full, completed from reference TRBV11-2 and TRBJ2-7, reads EAGVAQSPRYKIIEKRQSVAFWCNPISGHATLYWYQQILGQGPKLLIQFQNNGVVDDSQLPKDRFSAERLKGVDSTLKIQPAKLEDSAVYLCASSETGPTPYEQYFGPGTRLTVT.

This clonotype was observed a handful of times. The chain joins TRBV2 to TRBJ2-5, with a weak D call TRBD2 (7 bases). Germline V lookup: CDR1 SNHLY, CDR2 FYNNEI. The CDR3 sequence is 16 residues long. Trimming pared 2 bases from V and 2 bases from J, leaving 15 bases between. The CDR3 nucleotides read TGTGCCAGCAGTGAACCCAGGGGAGGGAGTCAAGAGACCCAGTACTTC. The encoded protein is CASSEPRGGSQETQYF.

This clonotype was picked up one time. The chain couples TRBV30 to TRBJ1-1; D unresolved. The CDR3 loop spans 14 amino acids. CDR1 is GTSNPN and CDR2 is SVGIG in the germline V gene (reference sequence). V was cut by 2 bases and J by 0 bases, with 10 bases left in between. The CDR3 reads CAWSFRHMNTEAFF. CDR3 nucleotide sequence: TGTGCCTGGAGTTTCAGACACATGAACACTGAAGCTTTCTTT.

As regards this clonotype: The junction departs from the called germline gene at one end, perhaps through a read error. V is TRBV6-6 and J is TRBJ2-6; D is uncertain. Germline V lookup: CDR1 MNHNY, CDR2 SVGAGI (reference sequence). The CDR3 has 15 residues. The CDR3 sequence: CASSDSRSGANVLTF. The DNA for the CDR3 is TGTGCCAGCAGTGACTCGAGGTCTGGGGCCAACGTCCTGACTTTC.

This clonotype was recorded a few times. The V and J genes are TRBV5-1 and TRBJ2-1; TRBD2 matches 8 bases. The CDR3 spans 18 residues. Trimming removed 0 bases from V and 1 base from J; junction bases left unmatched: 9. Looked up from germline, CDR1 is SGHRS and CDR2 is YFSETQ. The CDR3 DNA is TGCGCCAGCAGCTTGGACCCACGGCTAGCGGGTTCCTACAATGAGCAGTTCTTC. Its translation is CASSLDPRLAGSYNEQFF.

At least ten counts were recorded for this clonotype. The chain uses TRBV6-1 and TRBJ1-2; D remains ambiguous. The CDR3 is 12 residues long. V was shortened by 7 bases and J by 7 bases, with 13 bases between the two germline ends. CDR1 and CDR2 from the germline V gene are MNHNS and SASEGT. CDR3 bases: TGTGCCAGCACGGATTTGGTCGTTGGCTACACCTTC. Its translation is CASTDLVVGYTF.

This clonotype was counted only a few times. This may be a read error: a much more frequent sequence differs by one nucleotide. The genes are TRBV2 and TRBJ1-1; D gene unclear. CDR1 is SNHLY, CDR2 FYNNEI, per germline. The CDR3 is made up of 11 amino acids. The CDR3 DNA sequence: TGTTCCAGCATCCGGCATTTCGAAGCTTTCTTT. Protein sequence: CSSIRHFEAFF.